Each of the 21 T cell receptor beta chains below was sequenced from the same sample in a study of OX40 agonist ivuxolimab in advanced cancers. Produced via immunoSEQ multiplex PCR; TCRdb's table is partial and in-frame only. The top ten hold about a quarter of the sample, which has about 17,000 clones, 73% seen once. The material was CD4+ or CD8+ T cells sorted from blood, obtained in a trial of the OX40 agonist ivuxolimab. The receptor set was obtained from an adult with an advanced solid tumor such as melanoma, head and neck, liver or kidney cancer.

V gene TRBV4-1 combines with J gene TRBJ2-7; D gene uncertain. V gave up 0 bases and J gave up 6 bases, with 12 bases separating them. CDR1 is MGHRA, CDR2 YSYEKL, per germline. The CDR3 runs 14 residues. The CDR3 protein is CASSQDGKDGEQYF. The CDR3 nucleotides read TGCGCCAGCAGCCAAGATGGTAAGGACGGCGAGCAGTACTTC.

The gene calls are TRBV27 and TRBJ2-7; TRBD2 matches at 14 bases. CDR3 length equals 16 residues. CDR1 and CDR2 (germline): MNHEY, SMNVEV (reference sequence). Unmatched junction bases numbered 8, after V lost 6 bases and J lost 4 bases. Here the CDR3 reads CASSSRLAGGPYEQYF. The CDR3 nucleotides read TGTGCCAGCAGCTCCCGACTAGCGGGAGGGCCATACGAGCAGTACTTC.

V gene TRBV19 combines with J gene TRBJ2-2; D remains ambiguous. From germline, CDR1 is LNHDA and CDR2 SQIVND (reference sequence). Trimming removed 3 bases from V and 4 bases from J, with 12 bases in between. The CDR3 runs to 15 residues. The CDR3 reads CASSMGVVGTGELFF. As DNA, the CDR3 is TGTGCCAGTAGTATGGGCGTGGTCGGCACCGGGGAGCTGTTTTTT.

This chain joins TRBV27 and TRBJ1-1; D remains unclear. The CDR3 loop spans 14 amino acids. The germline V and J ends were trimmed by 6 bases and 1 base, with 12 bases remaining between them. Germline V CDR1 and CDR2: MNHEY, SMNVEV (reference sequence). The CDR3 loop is CASSPGRPNTEAFF. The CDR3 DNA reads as TGTGCCAGCAGCCCCGGACGGCCGAACACTGAAGCTTTCTTT.

CDR3 DNA: TGTGCCAGCAGCTTAGGGGAGGGACTTACTAGCTCCTACGAGCAGTACTTC. Protein: CASSLGEGLTSSYEQYF. The chain combines TRBV7-6 with TRBJ2-7; 7 bases map to TRBD2. Germline V CDR1 and CDR2: SGHVS, FNYEAQ. The CDR3 runs 17 residues. With 1 base clipped from V and 0 bases from J, the junction kept 9 bases outside the gene matches. Complete variable domain (other parts from reference TRBV7-6 and TRBJ2-7): GAGVSQSPRYKVTKRGQDVALRCDPISGHVSLYWYRQALGQGPEFLTYFNYEAQQDKSGLPNDRFSAERPEGSISTLTIQRTEQRDSAMYRCASSLGEGLTSSYEQYFGPGTRLTVT.

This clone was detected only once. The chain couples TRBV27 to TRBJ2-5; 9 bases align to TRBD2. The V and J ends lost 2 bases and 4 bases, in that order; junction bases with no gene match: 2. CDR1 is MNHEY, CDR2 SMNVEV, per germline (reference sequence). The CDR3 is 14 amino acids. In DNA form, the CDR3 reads TGTGCCAGCAGTTTAATAGCGGGGGCAGAGACCCAGTACTTC. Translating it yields CASSLIAGAETQYF.

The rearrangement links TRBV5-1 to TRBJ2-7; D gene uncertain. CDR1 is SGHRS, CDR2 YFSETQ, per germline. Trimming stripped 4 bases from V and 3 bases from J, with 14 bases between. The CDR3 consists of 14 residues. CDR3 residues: CASSTLTDNYEQYF. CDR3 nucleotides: TGCGCCAGCAGCACCCTGACCGATAACTACGAGCAGTACTTC.

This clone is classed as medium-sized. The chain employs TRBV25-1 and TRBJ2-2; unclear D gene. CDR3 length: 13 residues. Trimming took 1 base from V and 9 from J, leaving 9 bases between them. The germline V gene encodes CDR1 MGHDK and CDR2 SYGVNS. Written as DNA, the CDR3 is TGTGCCAGCAGTGAATCTGAGGAAAGGGAGCTGTTTTTT. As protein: CASSESEERELFF.

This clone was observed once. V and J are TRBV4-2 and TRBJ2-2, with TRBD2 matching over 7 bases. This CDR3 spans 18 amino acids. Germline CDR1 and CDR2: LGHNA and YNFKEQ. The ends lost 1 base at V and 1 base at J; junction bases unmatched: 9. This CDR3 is CASSQVRTGGLNTGELFF. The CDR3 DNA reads TGTGCCAGCAGCCAAGTTCGTACGGGGGGATTGAACACCGGGGAGCTGTTTTTT.

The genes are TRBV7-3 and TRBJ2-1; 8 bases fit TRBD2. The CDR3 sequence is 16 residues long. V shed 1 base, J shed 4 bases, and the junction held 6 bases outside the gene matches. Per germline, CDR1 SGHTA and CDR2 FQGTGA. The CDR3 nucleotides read TGTGCCAGCAGCTTAATCGATAGCGGGGCGTACAATGAGCAGTTCTTC. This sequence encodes CASSLIDSGAYNEQFF.

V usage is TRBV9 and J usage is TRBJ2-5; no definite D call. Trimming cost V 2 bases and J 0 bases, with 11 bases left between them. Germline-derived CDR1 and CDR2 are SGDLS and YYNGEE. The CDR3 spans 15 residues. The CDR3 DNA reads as TGTGCCAGCAGCGTTCGGCCTGGGGACCAAGAGACCCAGTACTTC. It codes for CASSVRPGDQETQYF.

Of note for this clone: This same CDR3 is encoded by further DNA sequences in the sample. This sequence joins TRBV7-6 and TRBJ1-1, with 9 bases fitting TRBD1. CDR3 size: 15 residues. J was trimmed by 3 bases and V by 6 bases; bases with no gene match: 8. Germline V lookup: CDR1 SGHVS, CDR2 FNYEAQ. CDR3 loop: CASRDGQGPYTEAFF. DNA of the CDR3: TGTGCCAGCAGAGACGGACAGGGGCCTTACACTGAAGCTTTCTTT.

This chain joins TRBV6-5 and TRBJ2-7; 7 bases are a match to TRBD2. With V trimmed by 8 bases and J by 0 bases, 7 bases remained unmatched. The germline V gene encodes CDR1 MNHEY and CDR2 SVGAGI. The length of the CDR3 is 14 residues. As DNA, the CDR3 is TGTGCCAGCTCGCTCGGGGGGAGCTCCTACGAGCAGTACTTC. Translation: CASSLGGSSYEQYF.

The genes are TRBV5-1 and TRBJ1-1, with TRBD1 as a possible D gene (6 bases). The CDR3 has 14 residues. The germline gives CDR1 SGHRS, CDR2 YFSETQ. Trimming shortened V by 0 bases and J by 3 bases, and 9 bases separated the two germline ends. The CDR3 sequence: CASSLGQGYTEAFF. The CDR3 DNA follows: TGCGCCAGCAGCTTGGGCCAGGGGTACACTGAAGCTTTCTTT.

The CDR3 spells CASRVRGGTNEQYF. CDR3 in DNA: TGTGCCAGCAGGGTGAGAGGGGGCACGAACGAGCAGTACTTC. The chain uses TRBV11-3 and TRBJ2-7; 7 positions agree with TRBD1. J was trimmed by 5 bases and V by 6 bases; bases with no gene match: 10. This CDR3 has 14 amino acids. The germline CDR1 and CDR2 sequences are SGHNT and YENEEA.

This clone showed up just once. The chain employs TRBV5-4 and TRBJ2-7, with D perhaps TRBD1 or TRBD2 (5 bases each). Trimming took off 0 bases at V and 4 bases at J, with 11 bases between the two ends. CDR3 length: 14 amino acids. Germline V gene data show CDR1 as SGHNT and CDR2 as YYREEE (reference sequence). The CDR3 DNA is TGTGCCAGCAGCTTGGTTGGGGGAACTTACGAGCAGTACTTC. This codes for CASSLVGGTYEQYF.

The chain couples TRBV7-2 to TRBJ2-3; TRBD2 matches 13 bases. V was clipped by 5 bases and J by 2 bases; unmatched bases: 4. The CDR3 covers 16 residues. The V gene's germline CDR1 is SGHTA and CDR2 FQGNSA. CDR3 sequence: CASSPGTSGITDTQYF. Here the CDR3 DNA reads TGTGCCAGCAGCCCCGGGACTAGCGGGATCACAGATACGCAGTATTTT.

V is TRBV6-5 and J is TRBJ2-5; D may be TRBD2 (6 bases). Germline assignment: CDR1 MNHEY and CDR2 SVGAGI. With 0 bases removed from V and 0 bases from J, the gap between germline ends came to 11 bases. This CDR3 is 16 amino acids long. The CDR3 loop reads CASSYSLGLNQETQYF. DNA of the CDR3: TGTGCCAGCAGTTACTCGCTTGGACTAAACCAAGAGACCCAGTACTTC.

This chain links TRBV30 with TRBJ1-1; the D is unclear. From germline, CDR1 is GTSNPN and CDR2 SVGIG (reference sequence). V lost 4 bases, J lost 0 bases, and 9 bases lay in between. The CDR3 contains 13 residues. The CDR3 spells CAWTVEVNTEAFF. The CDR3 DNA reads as TGTGCCTGGACGGTGGAGGTGAACACTGAAGCTTTCTTT.

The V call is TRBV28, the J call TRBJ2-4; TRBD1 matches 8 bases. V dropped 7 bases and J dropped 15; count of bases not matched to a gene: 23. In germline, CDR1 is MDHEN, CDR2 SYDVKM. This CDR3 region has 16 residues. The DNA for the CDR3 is TGTGCCAGCATAGGCGGAGGACAGGGAGTCTTAAACCCTCGGTACTTC. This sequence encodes CASIGGGQGVLNPRYF.

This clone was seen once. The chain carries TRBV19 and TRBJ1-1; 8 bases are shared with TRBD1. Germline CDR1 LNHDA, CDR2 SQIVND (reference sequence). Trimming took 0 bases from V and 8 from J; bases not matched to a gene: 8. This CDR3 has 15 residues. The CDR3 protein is CASSIDLLRQGEAFF. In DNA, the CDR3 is TGTGCCAGTAGTATAGATCTATTGAGACAGGGGGAAGCTTTCTTT.